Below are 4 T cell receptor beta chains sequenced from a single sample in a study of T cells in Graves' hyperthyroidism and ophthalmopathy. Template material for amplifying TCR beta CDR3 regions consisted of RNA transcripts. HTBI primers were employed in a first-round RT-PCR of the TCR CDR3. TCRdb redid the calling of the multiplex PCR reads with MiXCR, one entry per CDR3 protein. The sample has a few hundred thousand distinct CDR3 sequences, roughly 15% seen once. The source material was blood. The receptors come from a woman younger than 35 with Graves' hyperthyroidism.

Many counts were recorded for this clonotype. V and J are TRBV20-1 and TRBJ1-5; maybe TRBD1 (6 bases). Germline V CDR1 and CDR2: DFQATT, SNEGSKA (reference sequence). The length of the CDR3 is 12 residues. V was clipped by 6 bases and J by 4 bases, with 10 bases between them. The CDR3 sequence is CSAMDRNQPQHF. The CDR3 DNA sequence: TGCAGTGCGATGGACAGAAATCAGCCCCAGCATTTT.

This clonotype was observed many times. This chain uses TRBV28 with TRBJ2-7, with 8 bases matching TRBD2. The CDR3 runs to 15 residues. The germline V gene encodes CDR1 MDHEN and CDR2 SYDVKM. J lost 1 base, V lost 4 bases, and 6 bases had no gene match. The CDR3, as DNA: TGTGCCAGCAGTTCAGCGGGAGTCTCTTCCTACGAGCAGTACTTC. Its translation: CASSSAGVSSYEQYF.

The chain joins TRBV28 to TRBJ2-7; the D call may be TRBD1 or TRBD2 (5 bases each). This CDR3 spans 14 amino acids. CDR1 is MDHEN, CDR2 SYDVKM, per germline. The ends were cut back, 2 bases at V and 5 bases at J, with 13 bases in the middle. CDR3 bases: TGTGCCAGCAGTTTAAATCAGGGAGTGGACGAGCAGTACTTC. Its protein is CASSLNQGVDEQYF.

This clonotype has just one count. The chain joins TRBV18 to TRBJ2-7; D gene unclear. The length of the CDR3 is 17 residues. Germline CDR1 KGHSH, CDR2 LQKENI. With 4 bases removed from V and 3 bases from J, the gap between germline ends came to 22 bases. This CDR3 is CASSQDNPQTYFYEQYF. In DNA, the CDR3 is TGTGCCAGCTCACAAGACAACCCCCAGACCTACTTCTACGAGCAGTACTTC.